The 13 T cell receptor beta chains given below trace back to one sample, sequenced in a study of cytomegalovirus exposure and HLA in healthy donors. Primers included in the PCR were 60 Vbeta and 13 Jbeta primers. TCRdb's copy holds only in-frame clones and misses some; the assay was immunoSEQ multiplex PCR. The table lists 130,000 to 150,000 clones, about three quarters of them singletons. Sequencing was performed on PBMCs. The receptors shown here come from a man in his forties in good health and CMV-seropositive.

The sample holds a few counts of this clone. The J gene is TRBJ1-4, the V gene TRBV5-1; TRBD1 might be the D (5 bases). V lost 6 bases, J lost 4 bases, and 13 bases lay in between. Germline loops: CDR1 SGHRS, CDR2 YFSETQ. This CDR3 contains 14 residues. The DNA of the CDR3 is TGCGCCAGCAAAGTGACAGCGATTAATGAAAAACTGTTTTTT. The encoded protein is CASKVTAINEKLFF.

The chain carries TRBV6-5 and TRBJ2-1, with TRBD1 identical over 9 bases. Per the germline V gene, CDR1 is MNHEY and CDR2 is SVGAGI. This CDR3 has 13 amino acids. The V gene end was trimmed by 6 bases and the J gene end by 7 bases; junction bases not matched to a gene: 4. CDR3 nucleotide sequence: TGTGCCAGCAGACTGACAGGGGGAAATGAGCAGTTCTTC. It encodes CASRLTGGNEQFF.

The chain recombines TRBV30 with TRBJ1-6; a weak D match, TRBD1 (5 bases). V dropped 4 bases and J dropped 0 bases, with 13 bases sitting between them. The CDR3 has 16 residues. Germline V lookup: CDR1 GTSNPN, CDR2 SVGIG (reference sequence). CDR3 protein: CAWTIQASSYNSPLHF. The CDR3 coding sequence is TGTGCCTGGACCATACAGGCTAGCTCCTATAATTCACCCCTCCACTTT.

The V and J genes are TRBV28 and TRBJ1-3, with 12 bases aligning to TRBD1. The CDR3 runs 17 residues. Per the germline V gene, CDR1 is MDHEN and CDR2 is SYDVKM. J lost 8 bases, V lost 5 bases, and 13 bases had no gene match. This CDR3 reads CASSTVPRDRGRDTIYF. CDR3 DNA: TGTGCCAGCAGTACGGTACCGCGGGACAGGGGGCGGGACACCATATATTTT.

The chain couples TRBV6-1 to TRBJ2-7; possibly TRBD1 for D (5 bases). V gave up 7 bases and J gave up 0 bases, with 10 bases separating them. The CDR3 length is 13 residues. CDR1 and CDR2 from the germline V gene are MNHNS and SASEGT. CDR3 in DNA: TGTGCCAGCACCGAGACAGCCTCCTACGAGCAGTACTTC. Its protein is CASTETASYEQYF.

The chain has TRBV6-5 and TRBJ2-7, with D maybe TRBD2 (6 bases). This CDR3 is built from 14 residues. The ends were cut back, 2 bases at V and 0 bases at J, with 8 bases in the middle. The germline gives CDR1 MNHEY, CDR2 SVGAGI. The DNA of the CDR3 is TGTGCCAGCAGTTACGCGCGGGGCTCCTACGAGCAGTACTTC. It is translated as CASSYARGSYEQYF.

This clone appeared a few times. The chain combines TRBV5-1 with TRBJ1-2, with D unresolved. Germline V CDR1 and CDR2: SGHRS, YFSETQ. The V end was cut by 0 bases, the J end by 7 bases, with 16 bases between. The CDR3 extends over 15 amino acids. CDR3 sequence: CASSLDYLILGGYTF. Here the CDR3 DNA reads TGCGCCAGCAGCTTGGACTATTTGATCCTAGGTGGCTACACCTTC. The whole variable domain, remainder taken from reference TRBV5-1 and TRBJ1-2, is KAGVTQTPRYLIKTRGQQVTLSCSPISGHRSVSWYQQTPGQGLQFLFEYFSETQRNKGNFPGRFSGRQFSNSRSEMNVSTLELGDSALYLCASSLDYLILGGYTFGSGTRLTVV.

This chain uses TRBV27 with TRBJ2-7; TRBD2 matches at 11 bases. Looked up from germline, CDR1 is MNHEY and CDR2 is SMNVEV (reference sequence). This CDR3 region has 14 residues. V was clipped by 6 bases and J by 2 bases; unmatched bases: 3. Written as DNA, the CDR3 is TGTGCCAGCAGAATAGCGGGAGGGCCCTACGAGCAGTACTTC. Amino acid sequence: CASRIAGGPYEQYF.

V usage is TRBV7-3 and J usage is TRBJ2-3, with 9 positions matching TRBD1. The germline gives CDR1 SGHTA, CDR2 FQGTGA. J lost 5 bases, V lost 5 bases, and 11 bases had no gene match. The CDR3 is made up of 16 amino acids. The CDR3 bases are TGTGCCAGCAGCACTGCGGGACAGGGACCCCAAGATACGCAGTATTTT. Residues: CASSTAGQGPQDTQYF.

The chain employs TRBV10-1 and TRBJ2-7, with 14 bases matching TRBD2. The CDR3 totals 14 residues. Germline CDR1 and CDR2: WNHNN and SYGVQD (reference sequence). The V and J ends lost 2 bases and 6 bases, in that order; junction bases with no gene match: 0. CDR3 DNA: TGCGCCAGCAGTGAGGGACTAGCGGGAGGCGAGCAGTACTTC. Its protein product is CASSEGLAGGEQYF.

V is TRBV6-1 and J is TRBJ1-5; D may be TRBD1 (6 bases). The CDR3 length is 14 residues. Germline CDR1 MNHNS, CDR2 SASEGT. Trimming stripped 4 bases from V and 9 bases from J, with 16 bases between. Here the CDR3 reads CASSGTDPRGPQHF. CDR3 nucleotide sequence: TGTGCCAGCAGTGGGACAGACCCAAGGGGGCCCCAGCATTTT.

This clone appeared a single time. J is TRBJ2-5 and V is TRBV14, with D uncertain. The DNA end favors TRBJ2-7, so the J call may be wrong. The CDR3 has 13 residues. Per germline, CDR1 SGHDN and CDR2 FVKESK. Here the CDR3 reads CASSQGLRYEQYF. The CDR3, as DNA: TGTGCCAGCAGCCAAGGTCTACGTTACGAGCAGTACTTC.

The sample holds a few counts of this clone. The CDR3 DNA follows: TGTGCCAGCAGCCAACAAAACAATGAGCAGTTCTTC. It is translated as CASSQQNNEQFF. The genes are TRBV14 and TRBJ2-1; the D is unclear. This CDR3 contains 12 residues. Germline assignment: CDR1 SGHDN and CDR2 FVKESK. V dropped 2 bases and J dropped 5 bases, with 4 bases sitting between them.